The 19 T cell receptor beta chains listed next were all sequenced from one sample in a study of identical twins. TCRdb re-derived calls from the 5' RACE reads in MiXCR, one entry per CDR3 protein. Of about 660,000 distinct CDR3 sequences listed, 8.5% to 9.5% were seen once; the top ten hold about 0.98%. The same sample was also studied in work on yellow fever vaccine responses in identical twins.

Specimen: PBMCs. These receptors originate from a woman aged 18 to 35 in good health.

J is TRBJ2-3 and V is TRBV18; tentative D call: TRBD2 (6 bases). With 2 bases removed from V and 2 bases from J, the gap between germline ends came to 20 bases. CDR1 KGHSH and CDR2 LQKENI come from the germline V gene. This CDR3 spans 18 amino acids. CDR3 sequence reads: CASSPTSLSRQHTDTQYF. For the CDR3, the DNA is TGTGCCAGCTCACCAACTAGCCTGTCCCGGCAGCACACAGATACGCAGTATTTT.

V usage is TRBV18 and J usage is TRBJ2-7; D gene unclear. Germline CDR1 and CDR2: KGHSH and LQKENI. V was pared by 2 bases and J by 0 bases, with 11 bases between. This CDR3 has 15 amino acids. CDR3 protein: CASSPSAISSYEQYF. CDR3 in DNA: TGTGCCAGCTCACCATCGGCAATTAGCTCCTACGAGCAGTACTTC.

This clonotype was seen only a few times. The J gene is TRBJ2-2, the V gene TRBV14, with 8 bases identical to TRBD1. The CDR3 has 16 residues. After removal of 4 bases from V and 1 base from J, the junction contained 5 bases not matched to a gene. The germline gives CDR1 SGHDN, CDR2 FVKESK. The CDR3 bases are TGTGCCAGCAGCCCAAGGGGGACAGGGAACACCGGGGAGCTGTTTTTT. Translated, it gives CASSPRGTGNTGELFF.

The chain joins TRBV29-1 to TRBJ2-3; 9 positions agree with TRBD2. The V gene's germline CDR1 is SQVTM and CDR2 ANQGSEA. The ends lost 1 base at V and 2 bases at J; junction bases unmatched: 7. The length of the CDR3 is 16 residues. The CDR3 region is CSVEAGLAGTTDTQYF. The CDR3 nucleotides are TGCAGCGTTGAAGCTGGTCTAGCGGGAACCACAGATACGCAGTATTTT.

This clonotype has just a few counts. CDR3 in amino acids: CASSVRESTDTQYF. DNA for the CDR3: TGTGCCAGCAGCGTAAGGGAAAGCACAGATACGCAGTATTTT. The chain uses TRBV9 and TRBJ2-3; D gene ambiguous. Germline V gene data show CDR1 as SGDLS and CDR2 as YYNGEE. Trimming took 1 base from V and 0 from J, leaving 6 bases between them. There are 14 residues in the CDR3.

This chain uses TRBV7-2 with TRBJ2-3; TRBD1 agrees at 7 bases. V was clipped by 0 bases and J by 0 bases; unmatched bases: 6. The CDR3 contains 17 residues. Germline-derived CDR1 and CDR2 are SGHTA and FQGNSA. CDR3 loop: CASSLAGAGGSTDTQYF. The CDR3 region has the DNA TGTGCCAGCAGCTTAGCGGGGGCAGGGGGTAGCACAGATACGCAGTATTTT.

This clonotype was seen many times. The chain links TRBV25-1 to TRBJ2-2; no firm D call. The CDR3 has 12 residues. Trimming left V 5 bases short and J 4 bases short, with 5 bases between. Germline CDR1 MGHDK, CDR2 SYGVNS. The CDR3 reads CASSPSTGELFF. CDR3 nucleotides: TGTGCCAGCAGTCCTAGCACCGGGGAGCTGTTTTTT. The variable domain in full, completed from reference TRBV25-1 and TRBJ2-2, reads EADIYQTPRYLVIGTGKKITLECSQTMGHDKMYWYQQDPGMELHLIHYSYGVNSTEKGDLSSESTVSRIRTEHFPLTLESARPSHTSQYLCASSPSTGELFFGEGSRLTVL.

The V gene is TRBV18, the J gene TRBJ1-1; D unclear. Trimming took 1 base from V and 4 from J, leaving 7 bases between them. Germline CDR1 KGHSH, CDR2 LQKENI. CDR3 size: 13 residues. As DNA, the CDR3 is TGTGCCAGCTCACCACTAGGGTCCACTGAAGCTTTCTTT. It translates to CASSPLGSTEAFF.

For this clonotype: Germline is not matched at one junction end, which may reflect a read error. The V call is TRBV3-1, the J call TRBJ2-7; D unresolved. This CDR3 is built from 15 residues. Germline CDR1 is LGHDT and CDR2 is YNNKEL (reference sequence). The CDR3 sequence: CASNQDLSRLGEQYF. CDR3 in DNA: TGTGCCAGCAACCAAGATCTAAGCAGGCTTGGAGAGCAGTACTTC.

This clonotype was seen repeatedly, ten times or more. This rearrangement joins TRBV28 to TRBJ2-1, with 7 bases lining up with TRBD2. Germline V gene lookup returns CDR1 MDHEN and CDR2 SYDVKM. The CDR3 is 14 amino acids. Trimming took 2 bases from V and 4 from J; bases not matched to a gene: 2. CDR3 loop: CASSLRRGYNEQFF. The CDR3 DNA follows: TGTGCCAGCAGTTTACGGCGGGGGTACAATGAGCAGTTCTTC.

This clonotype was counted only a few times. This chain uses TRBV27 with TRBJ2-2; no reliable D call. Germline V gene lookup returns CDR1 MNHEY and CDR2 SMNVEV (reference sequence). CDR3 length equals 12 residues. With 5 bases removed from V and 4 bases from J, the gap between germline ends came to 5 bases. The CDR3 loop is CASSISTGELFF. For the CDR3, the DNA is TGTGCCAGCAGTATTTCCACCGGGGAGCTGTTTTTT.

The V gene is TRBV11-2, the J gene TRBJ2-2, with 10 bases fitting TRBD2. The CDR3 contains 18 residues. Germline V gene data show CDR1 as SGHAT and CDR2 as FQNNGV. The V gene end was trimmed by 1 base and the J gene end by 2 bases; junction bases not matched to a gene: 7. For the CDR3, the DNA is TGTGCCAGCAGCTTAGTGGTCCCTAGCGGGAGCAACACCGGGGAGCTGTTTTTT. It yields the protein CASSLVVPSGSNTGELFF.

The rearrangement uses TRBV5-1 and TRBJ2-5; possibly TRBD2 for D (5 bases). Germline CDR1 reads SGHRS; CDR2 reads YFSETQ. This CDR3 is built from 16 residues. The V gene lost 0 bases and the J gene lost 1 base, with 13 bases spanning the gap. The CDR3 loop is CASSLEFGNPQETQYF. The CDR3 DNA reads TGCGCCAGCAGCTTGGAGTTCGGGAATCCCCAAGAGACCCAGTACTTC.

There are many counts of this clonotype. The chain employs TRBV12-3 or TRBV12-4 and TRBJ1-6, with 8 bases aligning to TRBD1. The CDR3 runs to 17 residues. Germline trimming cut 6 bases from V and 9 bases from J; bases unmatched to any gene: 16. For the CDR3, the DNA is TGTGCCAGCAGACCCTCCGGGACAGGAGATTCTCGTTCACCCCTCCACTTT. It codes for CASRPSGTGDSRSPLHF.

The table lists this clonotype with a few counts. The chain uses TRBV7-2 and TRBJ1-1; tentatively, D is TRBD1 (5 bases). Trimming removed 7 bases from V and 4 bases from J, with 13 bases in between. The CDR3 runs 13 residues. Germline assignment: CDR1 SGHTA and CDR2 FQGNSA. Written as DNA, the CDR3 is TGTGCCAGCACGTACTTTGGGGGCACTGAAGCTTTCTTT. Residues: CASTYFGGTEAFF.

In its sample, this clonotype was seen a few times. The chain couples TRBV28 to TRBJ1-5; D is unresolved. The CDR3 runs to 14 residues. CDR1 is MDHEN and CDR2 is SYDVKM in the germline V gene. V lost 6 bases and J 4 bases, leaving 13 bases between the germline ends. CDR3 nucleotides: TGTGCCAGCAGGACCTCTCGGGTTAATCAGCCCCAGCATTTT. Its translation: CASRTSRVNQPQHF.

The V and J genes are TRBV4-3 and TRBJ2-1; TRBD2 agrees at 9 bases. The CDR3 loop spans 15 amino acids. V dropped 0 bases and J dropped 4; count of bases not matched to a gene: 1. Germline values: CDR1 LGHNA, CDR2 YSLEER. The CDR3 sequence: CASSQEREGYNEQFF. In nucleotides, the CDR3 is TGCGCCAGCAGCCAAGAGCGGGAGGGATACAATGAGCAGTTCTTC.

This clonotype has just a few counts. The V call is TRBV5-1, the J call TRBJ1-1, with D hard to call. Germline V CDR1 and CDR2: SGHRS, YFSETQ. V shed 7 bases and J shed 3 bases, with 13 bases lying between them. The CDR3 loop spans 13 amino acids. CDR3 sequence (DNA): TGCGCCAGCGGTCGGTGGGCGGACACTGAAGCTTTCTTT. Translation gives CASGRWADTEAFF.

In its sample, this clonotype was seen many times. The chain has TRBV6-2 or TRBV6-3 and TRBJ2-1; D may match TRBD1 or TRBD2 (5 bases each). This CDR3 comprises 12 residues. The ends were cut back, 0 bases at V and 15 bases at J, with 12 bases in the middle. Germline CDR1 reads MNHEY; CDR2 reads SVGEGT. This CDR3 reads CASSYSFARGFF. The CDR3, as DNA: TGTGCCAGCAGTTACTCGTTCGCGAGGGGGTTCTTC.